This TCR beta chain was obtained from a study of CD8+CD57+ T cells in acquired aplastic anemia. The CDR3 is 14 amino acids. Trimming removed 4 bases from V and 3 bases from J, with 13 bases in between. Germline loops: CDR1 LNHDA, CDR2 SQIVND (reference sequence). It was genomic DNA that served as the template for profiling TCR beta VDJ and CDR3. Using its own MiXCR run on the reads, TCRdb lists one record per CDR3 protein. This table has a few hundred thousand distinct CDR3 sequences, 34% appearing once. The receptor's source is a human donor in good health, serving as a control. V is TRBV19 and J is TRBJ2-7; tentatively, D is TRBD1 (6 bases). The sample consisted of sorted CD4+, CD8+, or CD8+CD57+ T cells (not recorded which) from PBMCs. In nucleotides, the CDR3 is TGTGCCAGTAGTACGCCCCGGGACATCTACGAGCAGTACTTC. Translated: CASSTPRDIYEQYF.